This is a list of T cell receptor beta chains from one sample in a study of vaccination and CD4 T cells after COVID-19. TCRdb processed the PCR reads anew with MiXCR; each CDR3 protein has one entry. This sample has around 13,000 distinct CDR3 sequences, with around 56% found just once. For these TCRs, the target antigens are not known. The sequenced sample consisted of CD4+ T cells from blood, cultured in vitro. Source of these receptors: a human donor who had recovered from COVID-19. The CDR3 runs from the conserved cysteine through the conserved F or W. The D gene is left open where the match is weak. The size field is filled for only some rows; it gives once, few, many or a size class.

- | - | TRBJ1-5 | TRBV20-1 | CSARPTVYSNQPQHF | TGCAGTGCTAGACCTACGGTATATAGCAATCAGCCCCAGCATTTT
- | - | TRBJ1-1 | TRBV20-1 | CSVLGPTNTEAFF | TGCAGTGTCCTGGGACCGACGAACACTGAAGCTTTCTTT
few | TRBD2 | TRBJ2-7 | TRBV27 | CASSLLLAGGSEQYF | TGTGCCAGCAGTCTGCTGCTGGCGGGAGGTTCCGAGCAGTACTTC
few | TRBD2 | TRBJ2-3 | TRBV10-3 | CAISEGLAGTDTQYF | TGTGCCATCAGTGAGGGGCTAGCGGGCACAGATACGCAGTATTTT
- | - | TRBJ2-2 | TRBV19 | CASSIEGREVNSNTGELFF | TGTGCCAGTAGTATAGAGGGTAGGGAGGTCAATTCGAACACCGGGGAGCTGTTTTTT
once | TRBD1 | TRBJ1-5 | TRBV7-8 | CASSLDARGNQPQHF | TGTGCCAGCAGCTTAGATGCCAGGGGGAATCAGCCCCAGCATTTT
- | - | TRBJ1-4 | TRBV20-1 | CSATAGTTNEKLFF | TGCAGTGCTACCGCCGGGACAACTAATGAAAAACTGTTTTTT
- | TRBD1 | TRBJ2-7 | TRBV10-3 | CAISEKGASSYEQYF | TGTGCCATCAGTGAAAAGGGGGCATCGTCCTACGAGCAGTACTTC
- | - | TRBJ1-3 | TRBV12-3/TRBV12-4 | CASGFTADLSRFSGNTIYF | TGTGCCAGCGGATTTACGGCAGACCTTTCCCGCTTCTCTGGAAACACCATATATTTT
- | - | TRBJ2-7 | TRBV12-3/TRBV12-4 | CASSLNEAYEQYF | TGTGCCAGCAGTTTAAATGAGGCGTACGAGCAGTACTTC
few | - | TRBJ2-7 | TRBV7-3 | CASSLSRDGRDEQYF | TGTGCCAGCAGCCTCAGCCGGGACGGGAGAGACGAGCAGTACTTC
- | - | TRBJ2-5 | TRBV6-8 | CASSYSGAAERQETQYF | TGTGCCAGCAGTTACTCGGGGGCTGCGGAGCGCCAAGAGACCCAGTACTTC
few | - | TRBJ1-6 | TRBV28 | CASTVTGGGSPLHF | TGTGCCAGCACCGTCACGGGGGGTGGGTCACCCCTCCACTTT
- | TRBD1 | TRBJ2-7 | TRBV7-9 | CASSLGGDSFGQYF | TGTGCCAGCAGCTTAGGAGGGGACAGTTTCGGACAGTACTTC
few | TRBD1 | TRBJ1-2 | TRBV6-1 | CASSPDRAANYGYTF | TGTGCCAGCAGTCCGGACAGGGCAGCTAACTATGGCTACACCTTC
- | - | TRBJ1-1 | TRBV6-1 | CASRSSRIIWNTEAFF | TGTGCCAGCAGGTCCAGTCGAATTATTTGGAACACTGAAGCTTTCTTT
- | TRBD2 | TRBJ2-3 | TRBV27 | CASRLAGVTDAQYF | TGTGCCAGCAGACTAGCGGGAGTTACAGATGCGCAGTATTTT